The sequence of this TCR beta chain was determined in a study of CD8+ T cells in alopecia areata. Study details: The study gave treated patients oral tofacitinib at 5 to 10 mg twice daily. Study conclusions and caveats: TCR sharing across patients was less clear than in mice, possibly HLA-related. In lesional scalp, particularly from alopecia totalis/universalis, clonality was higher than in normal scalp. Scalp data also include sequences from resident alphabeta T cells of normal skin.

Investigators isolated RNA and reverse transcribed it into cDNA to act as the sequencing template. The data were produced by immunoSEQ multiplex PCR, yet TCRdb's version contains in-frame clones alone and is incomplete. Seen here are 140,000 to 150,000 clones, 45% to 60% observed once, and the top ten hold roughly 0.9%. Concerning this clone: Its matching antigen is unknown.

The CDR3 extends over 15 amino acids. The V gene's germline CDR1 is MNHEY and CDR2 SVGAGI. V was cut by 7 bases and J by 2 bases, with 15 bases left in between. The chain joins TRBV6-5 to TRBJ1-3; D call uncertain. The input for sequencing was CD4+ T cells sorted from blood, taken at week 0. The TCR sequence derives from a human donor with alopecia areata. For the CDR3, the DNA is TGTGCCAGCACAGACTCGGCCCGCCCTGGAAACACCATATATTTT. The encoded protein is CASTDSARPGNTIYF.